This T cell receptor (beta chain) was captured by sequencing in a study of PD-1 blockade in mismatch repair-deficient tumors. TCRdb keeps only in-frame clones here, not all; method: immunoSEQ multiplex PCR. Here the sample spans some 15,000 clones, approximately 84% being singletons. About this clone itself: The antigen remains undetermined.

Time point denoted: identical approximately nine-day culture without peptide (control). An identically run culture lacking peptide was the fold-change baseline. The receptor comes from an adult with mismatch repair-deficient cancer. Sequencing used cells cultured in vitro, obtained from a patient treated with pembrolizumab.

This CDR3 reads CASSLLAGDTYEQYF. In nucleotides, the CDR3 is TGTGCCAGCAGCTTGCTAGCGGGAGACACCTACGAGCAGTACTTC. The chain is built from TRBV6-1 and TRBJ2-7; 10 positions match TRBD2. From germline, CDR1 is MNHNS and CDR2 SASEGT. J gave up 2 bases and V 6 bases, and 7 bases lay outside the gene matches. The CDR3 contains 15 residues.